The subject of this entry is one T cell receptor (beta chain). The antigen remains unidentified. J lost 4 bases, V lost 3 bases, and 4 bases had no gene match. The germline V gene has CDR1 SGHAT and CDR2 FQDESV (reference sequence). The CDR3 runs to 15 residues. The sample originates from a study of STAT5B mutations in CD4+ large granular lymphocyte leukemia. The assay was run at survey level. Profiling relied on immunoSEQ multiplex PCR, and the TCRdb table lists in-frame clones only, not all of them. Here the sample spans under 50,000 clones, about 80% being singletons. Regarding the study as a whole: No patients shared main leukemic clonotypes, though 25% to 30% appeared at low frequency elsewhere.

The sample consisted of CD4+ T cells from blood buffy coats. V and J are TRBV11-1 and TRBJ2-1, with 9 bases identical to TRBD1. The clonotype originates from a human donor in good health. CDR3 amino acids: CASSLLQGAYNEQFF. The CDR3 region has the DNA TGTGCCAGCAGCTTGTTACAGGGGGCTTACAATGAGCAGTTCTTC. Complete variable domain (other parts from reference TRBV11-1 and TRBJ2-1): EAEVAQSPRYKITEKSQAVAFWCDPISGHATLYWYRQILGQGPELLVQFQDESVVDDSQLPKDRFSAERLKGVDSTLKIQPAELGDSAMYLCASSLLQGAYNEQFFGPGTRLTVL.